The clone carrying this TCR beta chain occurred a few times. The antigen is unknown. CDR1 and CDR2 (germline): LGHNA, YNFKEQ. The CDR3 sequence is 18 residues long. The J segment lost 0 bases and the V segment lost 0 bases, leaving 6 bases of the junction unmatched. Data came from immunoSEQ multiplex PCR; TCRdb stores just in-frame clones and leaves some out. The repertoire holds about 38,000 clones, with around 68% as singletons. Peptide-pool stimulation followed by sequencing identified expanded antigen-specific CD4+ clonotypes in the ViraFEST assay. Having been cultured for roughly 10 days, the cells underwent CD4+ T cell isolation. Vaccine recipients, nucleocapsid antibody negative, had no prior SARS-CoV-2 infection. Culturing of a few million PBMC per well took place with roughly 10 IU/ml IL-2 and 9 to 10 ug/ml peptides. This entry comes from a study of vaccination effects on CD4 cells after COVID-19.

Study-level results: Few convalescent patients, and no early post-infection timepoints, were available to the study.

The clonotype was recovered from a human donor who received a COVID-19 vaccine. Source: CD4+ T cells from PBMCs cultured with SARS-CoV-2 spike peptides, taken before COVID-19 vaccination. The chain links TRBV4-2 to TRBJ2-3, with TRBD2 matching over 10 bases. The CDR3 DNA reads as TGTGCCAGCAGCCAAGATCCCCCTAGCGGGGGCAGCACAGATACGCAGTATTTT. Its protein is CASSQDPPSGGSTDTQYF.